Sequencing of this T cell receptor (beta chain) was carried out in a study of blood T cell repertoires in COVID-19. For the study at large: From the United States, Italy and Spain came samples of acute and convalescent COVID-19. The cDNA or gDNA used as material had been derived from T cells, B-cell-depleted T cells, or PBMCs.

Original data processing: Using reference gene primer amplification, nucleated cell counts were estimated. Repertoires were generated with immunoSEQ multiplex PCR, while TCRdb's copy carries only in-frame clones and drops some. Clonal size and the V and J genes are those of that table, whereas D and trimming came from the DNA. The top ten clones hold 16% of a sample with around 150,000 clones, around 80% of them seen once. The V gene's germline CDR1 is GTSNPN and CDR2 SVGIG (reference sequence). V lost 3 bases to trimming and J lost 1 base, with 9 bases between them. The CDR3 has 13 residues. The source of this sequence is a man between 50 and 59 years old with acute or convalescent COVID-19. The chain combines TRBV30 with TRBJ1-1; D uncertain. The sequencing input was peripheral blood. The CDR3 protein is CAWRRMQNTEAFF. The CDR3 DNA sequence: TGTGCCTGGAGGCGTATGCAGAACACTGAAGCTTTCTTT. The complete variable domain, with remaining parts taken from reference TRBV30 and TRBJ1-1, reads SQTIHQWPATLVQPVGSPLSLECTVEGTSNPNLYWYRQAAGRGLQLLFYSVGIGQISSEVPQNLSASRPQDRQFILSSKKLLLSDSGFYLCAWRRMQNTEAFFGQGTRLTVV.